This T cell receptor (beta chain) comes out of a study of cytomegalovirus exposure and HLA in healthy donors. Study-level information: T cells numbering about 200 million yielded some 120 million unique TCR beta sequences in an earlier analysis.

Vbeta (60) and Jbeta (13) primers were used in the PCR. Measured with immunoSEQ multiplex PCR; TCRdb has only the in-frame clones, and not every one. Across approximately 130,000 clones, the top ten clones capture roughly 2% of the sample. Notes on this clone: No antigen is known for it.

The CDR3 loop spans 17 amino acids. V was pared by 7 bases and J by 0 bases, with 19 bases between. Germline V gene sequence: CDR1 SGDLS, CDR2 YYNGEE. Study-wide points: Reported results showed that the classifier diagnosed cytomegalovirus status with high specificity and sensitivity. Researchers counted roughly 150 TCR beta chains as cytomegalovirus-associated.

The sequencing input was PBMCs. The TCR sequence derives from a woman aged 60-70 years in good health and CMV-seronegative. J is TRBJ1-4 and V is TRBV9; D gene unclear. The CDR3: CASDDWAATATNEKLFF. CDR3 in DNA: TGTGCCAGCGATGATTGGGCAGCTACTGCAACTAATGAAAAACTGTTTTTT.